A single sample is the source of the 21 T cell receptor beta chains below, sequenced in a study of CD8+ T cells in alopecia areata (dated by TCRdb to 2017 to 2018). In light of the paper, this sample's time point label describes: baseline before oral tofacitinib. Library preparation was by the immunoSEQ multiplex PCR assay. RNA was extracted from all samples and reverse transcribed into cDNA as template for TCR sequencing. What TCRdb holds here is the immuneACCESS table cut down to in-frame rearrangements. Part of the clones is not present; checked against another copy, under half of the missing clones reflect an unresolved V gene, and the others are unexplained. In this sample the table shows under 250,000 clones, 50% to 65% of which occur a single time. The ten largest clonotypes hold around 0.44% of the sample. Specimen: CD4+ T cells sorted from blood, collected at week 0. The receptor source for this set is a human donor with alopecia areata.

The rearrangement uses TRBV30 and TRBJ2-3; no reliable D call. V was pared by 5 bases and J by 4 bases, with 7 bases between. The CDR3 runs 11 residues. The germline gives CDR1 GTSNPN, CDR2 SVGIG (reference sequence). CDR3 DNA sequence: TGTGCCTGGTTAGCAGCAGATACGCAGTATTTT. Translating gives CAWLAADTQYF.

This clone has just a few counts. The rearrangement joins TRBV5-5 to TRBJ1-5; D may be TRBD1 (5 bases). CDR1 SGHKS and CDR2 YYEKEE come from the germline V gene (reference sequence). This CDR3 is 15 amino acids long. The V gene lost 3 bases and the J gene lost 2 bases, with 12 bases spanning the gap. CDR3 in amino acids: CASSSRVGGNQPQHF. The CDR3 DNA reads TGTGCCAGCAGCTCCAGGGTGGGGGGCAATCAGCCCCAGCATTTT.

This rearrangement joins TRBV30 to TRBJ1-5; D call uncertain. The CDR3 extends over 14 amino acids. Trimming removed 0 bases at V and 3 bases at J, with 9 bases between. Germline CDR1 and CDR2: GTSNPN and SVGIG (reference sequence). The CDR3 DNA sequence: TGTGCCTGGAGTGTAGGGCTAAACAATCAGCCCCAGCATTTT. This sequence encodes CAWSVGLNNQPQHF.

Only one count was recorded for this clone. The J gene is TRBJ2-1, the V gene TRBV30, with a tentative D call TRBD2 (5 bases). CDR1 and CDR2 (germline): GTSNPN, SVGIG (reference sequence). CDR3 length: 13 amino acids. V gave up 4 bases and J gave up 4 bases, with 11 bases separating them. The CDR3 loop reads CAWNSAEYNEQFF. CDR3 coding DNA: TGTGCCTGGAATTCAGCGGAGTACAATGAGCAGTTCTTC.

The rearrangement links TRBV10-2 to TRBJ2-7; the match to TRBD2 covers 10 bases. The length of the CDR3 is 14 residues. The germline gives CDR1 WSHSY, CDR2 SAAADI. The V gene end was trimmed by 6 bases and the J gene end by 2 bases; junction bases not matched to a gene: 4. CDR3 sequence (DNA): TGCGCCAGCAGAAGGACTAGCGGAACCTACGAGCAGTACTTC. Translating it yields CASRRTSGTYEQYF.

This clone was counted a few times. The rearrangement joins TRBV5-1 to TRBJ2-5; possible D gene TRBD2, 5 bases. V shed 0 bases and J shed 3 bases, with 9 bases lying between them. The V gene's germline CDR1 is SGHRS and CDR2 YFSETQ. The CDR3 is 14 residues long. As DNA, the CDR3 is TGCGCCAGCAGCTTGGGGGCCGGGGAAGAGACCCAGTACTTC. This encodes CASSLGAGEETQYF.

V and J are TRBV5-1 and TRBJ2-7, with 8 nucleotides matching TRBD2. Germline CDR1 reads SGHRS; CDR2 reads YFSETQ. The junction had 9 bases not matched to a gene; V was cut back by 0 bases and J by 7 bases. CDR3 length: 15 residues. The CDR3 sequence: CASSLDSGRRWEQYF. In DNA form, the CDR3 reads TGCGCCAGCAGCTTGGACAGCGGGAGAAGGTGGGAGCAGTACTTC.

In this sample, this clone turned up a few times. This same CDR3 is encoded by further DNA sequences in the sample. V gene TRBV29-1 combines with J gene TRBJ2-7; TRBD1 or TRBD2 may be the D gene (6 bases each). The CDR3 contains 12 residues. The germline V and J ends were trimmed by 7 bases and 1 base, with 11 bases remaining between them. The germline V gene encodes CDR1 SQVTM and CDR2 ANQGSEA. CDR3 sequence reads: CSAGDTSYEQYF. In DNA form, the CDR3 reads TGCAGCGCGGGGGACACATCCTACGAGCAGTACTTC.

This chain's CDR3 is CSAMGGTEAFF. As DNA, the CDR3 is TGCAGTGCTATGGGAGGCACTGAAGCTTTCTTT. The chain combines TRBV20-1 with TRBJ1-1, with no clear D. Germline loops: CDR1 DFQATT, CDR2 SNEGSKA (reference sequence). V gave up 4 bases and J gave up 4 bases, with 7 bases separating them. This CDR3 spans 11 amino acids.

The gene calls are TRBV7-6 and TRBJ2-1; D is unclear. This CDR3 region has 13 residues. Germline assignment: CDR1 SGHVS and CDR2 FNYEAQ. The V end was cut by 2 bases, the J end by 9 bases, with 11 bases between. The CDR3 DNA is TGTGCCAGCAGCTTAATAAGTAGGACTGAGCAGTTCTTC. Protein sequence: CASSLISRTEQFF.

The chain uses TRBV9 and TRBJ1-1; D remains ambiguous. Germline loops: CDR1 SGDLS, CDR2 YYNGEE. The CDR3 totals 14 residues. Deletions cut 0 bases from V and 6 bases from J, with 12 bases between. For the CDR3, the DNA is TGTGCCAGCAGCGTAGCTTTTGGAGGGCCTGAAGCTTTCTTT. This translates into CASSVAFGGPEAFF.

This clone has more than one count but fewer than ten. The chain is built from TRBV29-1 and TRBJ2-4; 8 bases line up with TRBD1. The V and J ends lost 3 bases and 5 bases, in that order; junction bases with no gene match: 3. This CDR3 region has 13 residues. CDR1 and CDR2 (germline): SQVTM, ANQGSEA. CDR3 DNA sequence: TGCAGCGTTGACGCGACAGGGGAAAACATTCAGTACTTC. It encodes CSVDATGENIQYF.

The V call is TRBV11-2, the J call TRBJ2-1, with D maybe TRBD1 (7 bases). The CDR3 runs 15 residues. The V and J ends lost 7 bases and 6 bases respectively, with 19 bases between them. Germline V gene lookup returns CDR1 SGHAT and CDR2 FQNNGV. The CDR3 DNA reads as TGTGCCAGCACCCTCAGAGGAGGGGGCGGCAATGAGCAGTTCTTC. Residues: CASTLRGGGGNEQFF. The variable domain in full, with the rest retrieved from reference TRBV11-2 and TRBJ2-1, is EAGVAQSPRYKIIEKRQSVAFWCNPISGHATLYWYQQILGQGPKLLIQFQNNGVVDDSQLPKDRFSAERLKGVDSTLKIQPAKLEDSAVYLCASTLRGGGGNEQFFGPGTRLTVL.

The V and J genes are TRBV9 and TRBJ1-4; D is ambiguous. Between the trimmed V and J ends, which lost 4 bases and 8 bases, there was a span of 15 bases. Germline CDR1 is SGDLS and CDR2 is YYNGEE. The CDR3 is 14 residues long. The CDR3 is CASSPREGGEKLFF. CDR3 DNA sequence: TGTGCCAGCAGCCCAAGGGAAGGCGGAGAAAAACTGTTTTTT.

The J gene is TRBJ2-3, the V gene TRBV30; 10 bases are shared with TRBD1. J lost 1 base, V lost 3 bases, and 4 bases had no gene match. Germline assignment: CDR1 GTSNPN and CDR2 SVGIG (reference sequence). This CDR3 spans 15 amino acids. The CDR3 loop reads CAWRSGTGGTDTQYF. The CDR3 nucleotides are TGTGCCTGGAGGTCCGGGACAGGGGGCACAGATACGCAGTATTTT.

The chain combines TRBV6-5 with TRBJ2-1; 7 bases agree with TRBD2. After removal of 4 bases from V and 4 bases from J, the junction contained 1 base not matched to a gene. The CDR3 loop spans 13 amino acids. The germline CDR1 and CDR2 sequences are MNHEY and SVGAGI. The CDR3, as DNA: TGTGCCAGCAGTTGGACTAGTTACAATGAGCAGTTCTTC. Amino acids: CASSWTSYNEQFF.

This clone was seen more than once but under ten times. DNA of the CDR3: TGCGCCAGCAGCCAAGTCGCAGCGTCCTCAGGGAATGAAGCTTTCTTT. Its translation: CASSQVAASSGNEAFF. J is TRBJ1-1 and V is TRBV4-1, with TRBD1 as a possible D gene (5 bases). Trimming left V 1 base short and J 7 bases short, with 19 bases between. CDR3 length: 16 residues. Per germline, CDR1 MGHRA and CDR2 YSYEKL.

The chain employs TRBV29-1 and TRBJ2-7; 7 bases agree with TRBD1. The CDR3 sequence is 13 residues long. Trimming took 6 bases from V and 9 from J; bases not matched to a gene: 14. The germline gives CDR1 SQVTM, CDR2 ANQGSEA. The CDR3 bases are TGCAGCGTGGGATCGGGACAGCTTACCGGGCAGTACTTC. This sequence encodes CSVGSGQLTGQYF.

The chain is built from TRBV5-8 and TRBJ1-5; the match to TRBD1 covers 8 bases. Germline V gives CDR1 SGHTS, CDR2 YDEGEE. V lost 4 bases and J lost 1; bases outside the gene matches: 4. There are 15 residues in the CDR3. In DNA, the CDR3 is TGTGCCAGCAGCCTCTACAGGGGGAGCAATCAGCCCCAGCATTTT. Translated: CASSLYRGSNQPQHF. The complete variable domain, with remaining parts taken from reference TRBV5-8 and TRBJ1-5, reads EAGVTQSPTHLIKTRGQQATLRCSPISGHTSVYWYQQALGLGLQFLLWYDEGEERNRGNFPPRFSGRQFPNYSSELNVNALELEDSALYLCASSLYRGSNQPQHFGDGTRLSIL.

The rearrangement uses TRBV2 and TRBJ1-2; D unclear. Germline V gives CDR1 SNHLY, CDR2 FYNNEI. The V gene lost 6 bases and the J gene lost 0 bases, with 11 bases spanning the gap. The CDR3 totals 14 residues. As DNA, the CDR3 is TGTGCCAGCAGATCCGGAAGGACTAACTATGGCTACACCTTC. This gives the protein CASRSGRTNYGYTF.

This chain uses TRBV7-9 with TRBJ2-7; 9 bases match TRBD1. The V and J ends lost 5 bases and 6 bases, in that order; junction bases with no gene match: 11. Germline V gives CDR1 SEHNR, CDR2 FQNEAQ (reference sequence). CDR3 length equals 15 residues. The CDR3 coding sequence is TGTGCCAGCAGCCGGGGGCAGGACAGGGGATCCGAGCAGTACTTC. This gives the protein CASSRGQDRGSEQYF.